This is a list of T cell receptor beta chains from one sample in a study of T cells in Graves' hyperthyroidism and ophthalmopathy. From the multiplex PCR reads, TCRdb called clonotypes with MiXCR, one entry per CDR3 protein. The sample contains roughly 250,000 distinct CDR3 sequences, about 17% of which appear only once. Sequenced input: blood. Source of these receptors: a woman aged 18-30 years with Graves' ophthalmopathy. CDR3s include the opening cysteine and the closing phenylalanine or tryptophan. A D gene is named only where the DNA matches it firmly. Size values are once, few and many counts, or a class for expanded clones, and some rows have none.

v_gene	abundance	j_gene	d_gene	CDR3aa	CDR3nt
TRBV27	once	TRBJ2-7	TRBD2	CASSLYTSGRSYEQYF	TGTGCCAGCAGTTTATATACTAGCGGGAGGTCTTACGAGCAGTACTTC
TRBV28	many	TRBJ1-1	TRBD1	CASSLGQGWTEAFF	TGTGCCAGCAGTTTGGGACAGGGTTGGACTGAAGCTTTCTTT
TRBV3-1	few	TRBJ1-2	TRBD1	CASSQGDRGLDYGYTF	TGTGCCAGCAGCCAGGGGGACAGGGGCCTAGACTATGGCTACACCTTC
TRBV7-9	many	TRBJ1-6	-	CASSLVASPLHF	TGTGCCAGCAGCTTGGTCGCTTCACCCCTCCACTTT
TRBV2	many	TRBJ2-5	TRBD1	CASRDRDYQETQYF	TGTGCCAGCAGGGACAGGGATTATCAAGAGACCCAGTACTTC
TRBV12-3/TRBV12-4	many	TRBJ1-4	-	CASSWGGGDEKLFF	TGTGCCAGCAGTTGGGGAGGTGGCGATGAAAAACTGTTTTTT
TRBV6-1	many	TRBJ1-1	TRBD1	CASSRKRDRGTEAFF	TGTGCCAGCAGCCGCAAGCGGGACAGGGGAACTGAAGCTTTCTTT
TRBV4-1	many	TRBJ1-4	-	CASSPLSPIDEKLFF	TGCGCCAGCAGCCCCCTGTCCCCTATCGATGAAAAACTGTTTTTT
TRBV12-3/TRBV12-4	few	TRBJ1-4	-	CASSLSSGGREKLFF	TGTGCCAGCAGTTTATCCTCGGGGGGGCGTGAAAAACTGTTTTTT
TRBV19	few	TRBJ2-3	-	CATAFQGASTDTQYF	TGTGCCACTGCCTTTCAAGGGGCTAGCACAGATACGCAGTATTTT
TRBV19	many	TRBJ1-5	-	CASNRAGVGQPQHF	TGTGCCAGTAACCGGGCGGGGGTAGGACAGCCCCAGCATTTT
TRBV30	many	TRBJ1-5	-	CAWSVGGGARQPQHF	TGTGCCTGGAGTGTTGGGGGGGGCGCGCGTCAGCCCCAGCATTTT
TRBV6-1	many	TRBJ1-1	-	CASSPGRGNTEAFF	TGTGCCAGCAGTCCAGGGAGGGGGAACACTGAAGCTTTCTTT
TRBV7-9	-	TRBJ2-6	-	CASSLVLDGGTSGANVLTF	TGTGCCAGCAGCTTAGTTCTCGACGGTGGAACCTCTGGGGCCAACGTCCTGACTTTC
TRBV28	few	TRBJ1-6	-	CASTQGTSSYNSPLHF	TGTGCCAGCACCCAGGGTACGAGCTCCTATAATTCACCCCTCCACTTT
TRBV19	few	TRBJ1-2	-	CASSTLGTGNYGYTF	TGTGCCAGTAGTACCCTAGGAACGGGTAACTATGGCTACACCTTC
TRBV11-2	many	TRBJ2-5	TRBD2	CASSVGASGGGETQYF	TGTGCCAGCAGCGTAGGGGCTAGCGGGGGGGGCGAGACCCAGTACTTC